Listed here are 7 T cell receptor beta chains from one sample, sequenced in a study of T cell responses to AZD1222 COVID-19 vaccine (dated by TCRdb to the early 2020s). The time point label corresponds to: about 28 days (+/-7) after the second vaccine dose. Receptor amplification or capture employed the immunoSEQ multiplex PCR assay. As stored in TCRdb, this immuneACCESS dataset retains in-frame rearrangements with V and J assigned. A fraction of the clones does not appear; measured against another copy, unresolved V genes explain less than half of the discrepancy, and the remainder lacks a known reason. The sample table shows approximately 70,000 clones, and 80% are seen once. About 50% of the sample rests with the top ten. The source was peripheral blood, collected 28 days after the second AZD1222 dose. These receptors all come from an adult who received the AZD1222 COVID-19 vaccine.

Comment on this clone: An end of the junction differs from the germline gene, which may be a read error. The J gene is TRBJ2-2, the V gene TRBV7-9, with 7 bases lining up with TRBD2. The CDR3 runs 12 residues. Germline lookup yields CDR1 SEHNR and CDR2 FQNEAQ (reference sequence). The DNA for the CDR3 is TGTGCCAGCAGCTTATTAGACCAGGGACTAAGTTTT. Its protein product is CASSLLDQGLSF. The variable domain in full, with the rest retrieved from reference TRBV7-9 and TRBJ2-2, is DTGVSQNPRHKITKRGQNVTFRCDPISEHNRLYWYRQTLGQGPEFLTYFQNEAQLEKSRLLSDRFSAERPKGSFSTLEIQRTEQGDSAMYLCASSLLDQGLSFGEGSRLTVL.

The CDR3 spells CASSSSGGYEQYF. In DNA, the CDR3 is TGTGCCAGCAGTTCTAGCGGGGGATACGAGCAGTACTTC. The chain combines TRBV12-3 or TRBV12-4 with TRBJ2-7; 10 nucleotides agree with TRBD2. V trimming: 4 bases; J trimming: 4 bases; junction bases outside the gene matches: 1. The CDR3 length is 13 residues.

The chain is built from TRBV6-1 and TRBJ1-3, with TRBD1 as a possible D gene (6 bases). This CDR3 has 16 residues. CDR1 MNHNS and CDR2 SASEGT come from the germline V gene. V lost 3 bases and J lost 4, with 16 bases in between. CDR3 coding DNA: TGTGCCAGCAGTGAGAGTATGGCAGGGGTCGGAAACACCATATATTTT. It codes for CASSESMAGVGNTIYF.

This chain joins TRBV9 and TRBJ2-7; tentative D call: TRBD2 (6 bases). The germline V gene has CDR1 SGDLS and CDR2 YYNGEE. The CDR3 runs 15 residues. V was trimmed by 0 bases and J by 5 bases, leaving 15 bases between them. DNA for the CDR3: TGTGCCAGCAGCGTAGGACCGAGGGAGGACGACGAGCAGTACTTC. This translates into CASSVGPREDDEQYF.

This clone was seen a single time. V and J are TRBV14 and TRBJ1-1; D uncertain. The CDR3 consists of 11 residues. Germline CDR1 SGHDN, CDR2 FVKESK. Trimming took off 3 bases at V and 8 bases at J, with 7 bases between the two ends. The CDR3 protein is CASSHEGEAFF. The DNA of the CDR3 is TGTGCCAGCAGCCACGAAGGAGAAGCTTTCTTT. Variable domain in full (rest from reference TRBV14 and TRBJ1-1): EAGVTQFPSHSVIEKGQTVTLRCDPISGHDNLYWYRRVMGKEIKFLLHFVKESKQDESGMPNNRFLAERTGGTYSTLKVQPAELEDSGVYFCASSHEGEAFFGQGTRLTVV.

The V call is TRBV7-9, the J call TRBJ2-7; TRBD1 agrees at 7 bases. CDR1 and CDR2 (germline): SEHNR, FQNEAQ (reference sequence). Trimming removed 5 bases from V and 0 bases from J; junction bases left unmatched: 10. The CDR3 runs to 16 residues. CDR3 DNA sequence: TGTGCCAGCAGCCCACCTACAGGGGTCGACTCCTACGAGCAGTACTTC. Residues: CASSPPTGVDSYEQYF.

This clone showed up just once. The chain combines TRBV7-8 with TRBJ2-4; D is unresolved. In germline, CDR1 is SGHVS, CDR2 FQNEAQ. Trimming removed 4 bases from V and 7 bases from J, with 11 bases in between. This CDR3 is 13 amino acids long. The CDR3 DNA is TGTGCCAGCAGCTCTCCGTCCCGGAACATTCAGTACTTC. It specifies CASSSPSRNIQYF.